The sequence of this TCR beta chain was determined in a study of somatic mutations in cytotoxic T cells in rheumatoid arthritis. This clone was seen only a few times. Clones were sequenced by immunoSEQ multiplex PCR, and TCRdb holds only the in-frame ones, with some missing. The sample holds fewer than 20,000 clones, under 80% seen once. Comprising 45% to 70% females and having a median age of roughly 58 years (range roughly 20-70), blood donors constituted the healthy controls. Germline CDR1 reads MNHNS; CDR2 reads SASEGT. This CDR3 spans 16 amino acids. J gave up 2 bases and V 5 bases, and 7 bases lay outside the gene matches.

This receptor was identified in a man aged 55 to 70 in good health. V and J are TRBV6-1 and TRBJ1-5, with 9 bases lining up with TRBD1. The sequencing input was CD8+ T cells sorted from blood. In DNA form, the CDR3 reads TGTGCCAGCAGTAAAGGGACAGGGATACGCAATCAGCCCCAGCATTTT. The encoded protein is CASSKGTGIRNQPQHF.